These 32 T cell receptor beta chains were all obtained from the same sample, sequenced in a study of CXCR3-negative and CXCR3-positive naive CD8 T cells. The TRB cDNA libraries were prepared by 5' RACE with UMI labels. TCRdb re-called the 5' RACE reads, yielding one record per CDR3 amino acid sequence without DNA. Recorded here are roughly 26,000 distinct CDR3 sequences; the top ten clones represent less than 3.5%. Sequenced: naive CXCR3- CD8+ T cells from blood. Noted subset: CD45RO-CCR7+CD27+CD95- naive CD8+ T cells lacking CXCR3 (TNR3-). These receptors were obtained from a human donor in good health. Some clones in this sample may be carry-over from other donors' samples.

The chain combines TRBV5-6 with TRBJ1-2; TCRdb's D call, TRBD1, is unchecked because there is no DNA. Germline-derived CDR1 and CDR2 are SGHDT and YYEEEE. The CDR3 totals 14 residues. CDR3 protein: CASSPGRLNYGYTF.

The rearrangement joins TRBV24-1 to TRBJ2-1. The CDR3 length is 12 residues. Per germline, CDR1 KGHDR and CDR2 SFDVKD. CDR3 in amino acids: CATSDVPNEQFF.

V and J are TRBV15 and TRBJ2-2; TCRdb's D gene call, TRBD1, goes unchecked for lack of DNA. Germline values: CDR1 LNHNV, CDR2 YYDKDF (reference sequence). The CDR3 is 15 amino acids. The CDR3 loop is CATSSGGAHTGELFF.

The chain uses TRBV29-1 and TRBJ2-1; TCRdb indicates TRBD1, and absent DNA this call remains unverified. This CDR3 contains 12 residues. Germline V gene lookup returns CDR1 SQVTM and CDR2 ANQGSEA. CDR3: CTGWGDRNEQFF.

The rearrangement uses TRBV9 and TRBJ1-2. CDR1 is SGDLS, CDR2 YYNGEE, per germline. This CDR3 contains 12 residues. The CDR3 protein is CASSRAGYGYTF.

The CDR3 is CASSPSIAGVGDTQYF. This rearrangement joins TRBV5-4 to TRBJ2-3; TCRdb's D gene call, TRBD2, goes unchecked for lack of DNA. The CDR3 runs to 16 residues. The germline V gene encodes CDR1 SGHNT and CDR2 YYREEE (reference sequence). Full variable domain (outside the CDR3, taken from reference TRBV5-4 and TRBJ2-3): ETGVTQSPTHLIKTRGQQVTLRCSSQSGHNTVSWYQQALGQGPQFIFQYYREEENGRGNFPPRFSGLQFPNYSSELNVNALELDDSALYLCASSPSIAGVGDTQYFGPGTRLTVL.

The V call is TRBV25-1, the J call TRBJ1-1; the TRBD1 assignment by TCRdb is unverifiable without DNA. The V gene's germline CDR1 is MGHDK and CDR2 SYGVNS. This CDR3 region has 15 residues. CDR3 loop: CASSDPRTMNTEAFF.

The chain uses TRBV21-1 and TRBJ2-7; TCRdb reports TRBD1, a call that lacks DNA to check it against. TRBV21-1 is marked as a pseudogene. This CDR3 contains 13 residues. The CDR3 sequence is CASSPQNPFSRDF.

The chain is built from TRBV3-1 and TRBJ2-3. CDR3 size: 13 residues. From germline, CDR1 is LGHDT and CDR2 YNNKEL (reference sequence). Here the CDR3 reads CASSQDLGHTQYF.

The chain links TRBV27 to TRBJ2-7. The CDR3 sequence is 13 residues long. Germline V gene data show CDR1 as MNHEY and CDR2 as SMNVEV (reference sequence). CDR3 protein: CASSYDSSYEQYF.

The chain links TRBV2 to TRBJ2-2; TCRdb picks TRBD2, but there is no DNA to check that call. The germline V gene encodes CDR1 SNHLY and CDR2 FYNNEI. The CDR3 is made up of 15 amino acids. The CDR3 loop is CASRTSPIGPGELFF. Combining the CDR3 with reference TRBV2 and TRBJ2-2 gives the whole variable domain EPEVTQTPSHQVTQMGQEVILRCVPISNHLYFYWYRQILGQKVEFLVSFYNNEISEKSEIFDDQFSVERPDGSNFTLKIRSTKLEDSAMYFCASRTSPIGPGELFFGEGSRLTVL.

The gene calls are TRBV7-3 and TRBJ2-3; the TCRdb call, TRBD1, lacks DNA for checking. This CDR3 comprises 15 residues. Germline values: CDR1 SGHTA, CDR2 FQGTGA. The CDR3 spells CASSLTPGGADTQYF.

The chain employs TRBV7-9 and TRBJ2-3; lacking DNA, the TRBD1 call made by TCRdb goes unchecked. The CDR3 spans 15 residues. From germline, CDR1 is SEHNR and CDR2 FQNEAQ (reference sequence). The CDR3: CASSSRQGSTDTQYF.

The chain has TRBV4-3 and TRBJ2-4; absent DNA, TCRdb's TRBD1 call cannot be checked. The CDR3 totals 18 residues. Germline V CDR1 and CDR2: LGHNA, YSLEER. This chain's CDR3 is CASSQDTGELSQGNIQYF.

CDR3 protein: CSAPLAFAEQYF. The chain has TRBV20-1 and TRBJ2-7; no DNA is available, so the TRBD1 call from TCRdb remains unchecked. CDR1 and CDR2 from the germline V gene are DFQATT and SNEGSKA (reference sequence). This CDR3 is 12 amino acids long.

The CDR3: CSASRSGGASRHEQYF. The chain uses TRBV20-1 and TRBJ2-7; the D call from TCRdb, TRBD2, cannot be confirmed without DNA. Germline-derived CDR1 and CDR2 are DFQATT and SNEGSKA (reference sequence). This CDR3 is 16 amino acids long.

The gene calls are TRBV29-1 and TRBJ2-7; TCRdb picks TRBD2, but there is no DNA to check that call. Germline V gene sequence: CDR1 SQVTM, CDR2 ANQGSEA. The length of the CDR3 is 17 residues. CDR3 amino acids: CSAPTNKRQLPIYEQYF.

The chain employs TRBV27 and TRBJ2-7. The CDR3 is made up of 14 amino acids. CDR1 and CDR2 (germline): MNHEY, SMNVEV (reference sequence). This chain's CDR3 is CASSYTGRSYEQYF.

The CDR3 loop reads CATLPALGGEQYF. The chain uses TRBV15 and TRBJ2-7; the D call of TRBD2 rests on TCRdb alone, since no DNA is present to check it. The germline V gene encodes CDR1 LNHNV and CDR2 YYDKDF (reference sequence). The CDR3 is 13 amino acids. Full variable domain (remainder filled in from reference TRBV15 and TRBJ2-7): DAMVIQNPRYQVTQFGKPVTLSCSQTLNHNVMYWYQQKSSQAPKLLFHYYDKDFNNEADTPDNFQSRRPNTSFCFLDIRSPGLGDTAMYLCATLPALGGEQYFGPGTRLTVT.

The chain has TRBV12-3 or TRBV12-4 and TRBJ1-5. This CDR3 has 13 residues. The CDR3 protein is CASMGGGLQPQHF.

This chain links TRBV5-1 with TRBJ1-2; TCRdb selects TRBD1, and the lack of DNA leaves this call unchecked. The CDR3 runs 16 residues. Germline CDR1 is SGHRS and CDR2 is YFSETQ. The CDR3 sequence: CASSSGQGALHYGYTF.

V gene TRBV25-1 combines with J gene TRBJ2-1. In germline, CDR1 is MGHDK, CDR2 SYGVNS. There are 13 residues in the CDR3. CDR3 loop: CASSLGSYNEQFF.

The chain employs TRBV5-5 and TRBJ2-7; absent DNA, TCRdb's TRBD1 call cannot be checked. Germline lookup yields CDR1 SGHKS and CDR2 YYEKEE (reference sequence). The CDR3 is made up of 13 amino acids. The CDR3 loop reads CASSHPTGVEQYF.

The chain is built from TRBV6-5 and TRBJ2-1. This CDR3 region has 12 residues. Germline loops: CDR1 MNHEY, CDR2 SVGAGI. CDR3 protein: CATGPSYNEQFF.

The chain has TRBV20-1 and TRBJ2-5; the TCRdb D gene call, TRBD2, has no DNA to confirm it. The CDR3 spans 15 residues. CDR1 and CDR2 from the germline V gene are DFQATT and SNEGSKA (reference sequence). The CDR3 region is CSARDGRGGPETQYF.

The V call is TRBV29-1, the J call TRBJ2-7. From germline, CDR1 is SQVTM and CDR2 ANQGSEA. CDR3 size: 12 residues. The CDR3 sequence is CSVAIGFGEQYF.

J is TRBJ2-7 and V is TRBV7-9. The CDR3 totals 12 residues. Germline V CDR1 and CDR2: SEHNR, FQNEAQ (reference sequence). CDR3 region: CASSFAGYEQYF.

CDR3 sequence: CASSLGDRGLDGYTF. The rearrangement uses TRBV5-1 and TRBJ1-2; TCRdb's D gene call, TRBD1, goes unchecked for lack of DNA. This CDR3 spans 15 amino acids. Germline CDR1 reads SGHRS; CDR2 reads YFSETQ.

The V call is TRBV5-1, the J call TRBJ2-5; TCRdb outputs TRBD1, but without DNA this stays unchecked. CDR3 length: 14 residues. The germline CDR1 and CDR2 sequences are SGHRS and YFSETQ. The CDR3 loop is CASSSQGLQETQYF. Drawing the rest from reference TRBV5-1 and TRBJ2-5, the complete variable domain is KAGVTQTPRYLIKTRGQQVTLSCSPISGHRSVSWYQQTPGQGLQFLFEYFSETQRNKGNFPGRFSGRQFSNSRSEMNVSTLELGDSALYLCASSSQGLQETQYFGPGTRLLVL.

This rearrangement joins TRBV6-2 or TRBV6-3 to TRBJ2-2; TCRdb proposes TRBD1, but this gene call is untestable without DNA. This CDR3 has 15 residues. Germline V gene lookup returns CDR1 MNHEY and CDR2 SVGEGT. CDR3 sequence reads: CANTTWGANTGELFF.

CDR3 residues: CSAAGTGNFYEQYF. The J gene is TRBJ2-7, the V gene TRBV20-1; TCRdb proposes TRBD1, but this gene call is untestable without DNA. Germline-derived CDR1 and CDR2 are DFQATT and SNEGSKA (reference sequence). CDR3 size: 14 residues.

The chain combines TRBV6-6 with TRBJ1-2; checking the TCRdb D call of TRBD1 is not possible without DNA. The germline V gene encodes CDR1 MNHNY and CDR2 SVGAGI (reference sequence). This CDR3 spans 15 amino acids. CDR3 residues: CASSYANQGTYGYTF.